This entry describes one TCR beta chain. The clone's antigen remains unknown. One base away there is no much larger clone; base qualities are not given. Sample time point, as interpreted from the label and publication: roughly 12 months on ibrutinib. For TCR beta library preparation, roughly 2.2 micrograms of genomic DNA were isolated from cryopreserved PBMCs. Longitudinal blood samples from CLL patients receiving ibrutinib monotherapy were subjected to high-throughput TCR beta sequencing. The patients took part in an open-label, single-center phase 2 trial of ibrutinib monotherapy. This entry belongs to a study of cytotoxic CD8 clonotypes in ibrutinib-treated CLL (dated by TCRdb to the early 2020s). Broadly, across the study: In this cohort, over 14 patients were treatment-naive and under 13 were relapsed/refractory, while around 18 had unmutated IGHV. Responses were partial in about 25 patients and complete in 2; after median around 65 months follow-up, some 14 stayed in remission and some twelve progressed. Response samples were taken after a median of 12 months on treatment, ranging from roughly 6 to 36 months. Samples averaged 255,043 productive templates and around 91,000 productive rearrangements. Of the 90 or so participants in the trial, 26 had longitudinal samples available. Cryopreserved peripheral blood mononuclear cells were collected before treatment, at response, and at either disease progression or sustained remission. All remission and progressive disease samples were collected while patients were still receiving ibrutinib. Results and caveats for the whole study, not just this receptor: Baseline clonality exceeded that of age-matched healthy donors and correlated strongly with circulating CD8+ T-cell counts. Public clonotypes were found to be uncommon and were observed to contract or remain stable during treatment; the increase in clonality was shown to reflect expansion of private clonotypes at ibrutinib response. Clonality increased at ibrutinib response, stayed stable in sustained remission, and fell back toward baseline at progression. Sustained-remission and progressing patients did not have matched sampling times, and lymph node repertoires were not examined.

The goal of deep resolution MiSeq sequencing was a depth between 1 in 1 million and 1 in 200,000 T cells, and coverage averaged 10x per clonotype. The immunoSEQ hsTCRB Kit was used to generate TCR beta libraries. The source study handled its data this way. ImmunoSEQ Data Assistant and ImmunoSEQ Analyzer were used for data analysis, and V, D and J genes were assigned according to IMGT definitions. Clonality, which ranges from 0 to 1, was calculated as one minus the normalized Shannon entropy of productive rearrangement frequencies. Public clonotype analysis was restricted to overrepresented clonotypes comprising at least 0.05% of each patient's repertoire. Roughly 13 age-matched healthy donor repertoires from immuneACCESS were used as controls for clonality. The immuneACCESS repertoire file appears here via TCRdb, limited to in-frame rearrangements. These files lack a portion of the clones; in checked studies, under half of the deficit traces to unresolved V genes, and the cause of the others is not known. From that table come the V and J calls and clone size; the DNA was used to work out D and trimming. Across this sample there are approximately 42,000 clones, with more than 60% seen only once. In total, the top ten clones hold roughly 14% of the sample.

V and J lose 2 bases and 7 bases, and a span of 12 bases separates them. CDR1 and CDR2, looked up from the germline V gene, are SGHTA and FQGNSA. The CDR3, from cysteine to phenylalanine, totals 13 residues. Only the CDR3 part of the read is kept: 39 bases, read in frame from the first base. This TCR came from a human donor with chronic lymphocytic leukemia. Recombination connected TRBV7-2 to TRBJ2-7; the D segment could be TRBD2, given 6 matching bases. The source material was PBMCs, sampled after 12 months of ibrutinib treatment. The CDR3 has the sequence CASSLMRDREQYF. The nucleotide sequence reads TGTGCCAGCAGCTTAATGCGGGATAGGGAGCAGTACTTC.